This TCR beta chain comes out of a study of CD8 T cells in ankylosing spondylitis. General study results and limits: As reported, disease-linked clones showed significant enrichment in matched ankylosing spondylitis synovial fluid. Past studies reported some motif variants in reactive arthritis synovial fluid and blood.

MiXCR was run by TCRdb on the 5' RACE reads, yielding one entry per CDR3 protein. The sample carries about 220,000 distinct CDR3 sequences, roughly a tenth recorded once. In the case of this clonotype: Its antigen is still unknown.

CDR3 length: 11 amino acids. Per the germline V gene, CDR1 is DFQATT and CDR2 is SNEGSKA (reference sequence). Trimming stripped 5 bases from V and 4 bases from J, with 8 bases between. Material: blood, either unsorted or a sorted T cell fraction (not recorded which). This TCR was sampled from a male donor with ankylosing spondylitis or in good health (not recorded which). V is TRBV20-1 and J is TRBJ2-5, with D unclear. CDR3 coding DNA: TGCAGTGCTTTGGCCCCAGAGACCCAGTACTTC. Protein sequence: CSALAPETQYF.